A selection of T cell receptor beta chains follows, all from one sample in a study of identical twins. Via MiXCR, TCRdb re-called the 5' RACE reads, giving one row per CDR3 protein. The sample includes 500,000 to 550,000 distinct CDR3 sequences, around 20% of them seen just once. These data were also reused for a study on T cells expressing NK-cell markers.

The sequencing input was CD4+ T cells sorted from blood. The receptor set was obtained from a woman between 18 and 30 years old in good health. The CDR3 runs from the conserved cysteine through the conserved F or W. Fields, in order: J gene, D gene, CDR3 length, clone size, V gene, CDR3 DNA, CDR3 protein. D genes are given only for firm matches. The size entry is marked missing in some rows and otherwise reads once, few, many or a size class.

j_call: TRBJ2-1
d_call: TRBD2
cdr3_length: 17
clone_size: many
v_call: TRBV4-3
cdr3_nt: TGCGCCAGCAGCCAAGGGACTAGCGGGAGACCCTACAATGAGCAGTTCTTC
cdr3_aa: CASSQGTSGRPYNEQFF

j_call: TRBJ2-7
d_call: TRBD1
cdr3_length: 14
clone_size: few
v_call: TRBV29-1
cdr3_nt: TGCAGCGTTGATCCGGGACAGGGGGGCTACGAGCAGTACTTC
cdr3_aa: CSVDPGQGGYEQYF

j_call: TRBJ1-4
d_call: -
cdr3_length: 13
clone_size: -
v_call: TRBV29-1
cdr3_nt: TGCAGCGTTGCCCCGCCCAATAATGAAAAACTGTTTTTT
cdr3_aa: CSVAPPNNEKLFF

j_call: TRBJ1-1
d_call: -
cdr3_length: 14
clone_size: -
v_call: TRBV5-1
cdr3_nt: TGCGCCAGCGCACTGGGGGGGGACGGCACTGAAGCTTTCTTT
cdr3_aa: CASALGGDGTEAFF

j_call: TRBJ2-3
d_call: -
cdr3_length: 13
clone_size: -
v_call: TRBV18
cdr3_nt: TGTGCCAGCTCACCACCAGGCTCGGATACGCAGTATTTT
cdr3_aa: CASSPPGSDTQYF

j_call: TRBJ1-1
d_call: TRBD1
cdr3_length: 14
clone_size: many
v_call: TRBV5-1
cdr3_nt: TGCGCCAGCAGCCCGGGACAGATGAACACTGAAGCTTTCTTT
cdr3_aa: CASSPGQMNTEAFF

j_call: TRBJ2-7
d_call: TRBD2
cdr3_length: 14
clone_size: many
v_call: TRBV6-2/TRBV6-3
cdr3_nt: TGTGCCAGCAGTTACGGGACTAGCTCCTACGAGCAGTACTTC
cdr3_aa: CASSYGTSSYEQYF

j_call: TRBJ2-1
d_call: TRBD2
cdr3_length: 14
clone_size: few
v_call: TRBV30
cdr3_nt: TGTGCCTACCTACTAGCGGGGGGGTTTAGAGTGCAGTTCTTC
cdr3_aa: CAYLLAGGFRVQFF

j_call: TRBJ2-7
d_call: TRBD2
cdr3_length: 15
clone_size: few
v_call: TRBV20-1
cdr3_nt: TGCAGTGCTAGAGATAGGGGCGGGGGCTCCTACGAGCAGTACTTC
cdr3_aa: CSARDRGGGSYEQYF

j_call: TRBJ2-7
d_call: -
cdr3_length: 12
clone_size: few
v_call: TRBV12-3/TRBV12-4
cdr3_nt: TGTGCCAGCAGCCTCTTAGGACAGAAGCAGTACTTC
cdr3_aa: CASSLLGQKQYF

j_call: TRBJ1-1
d_call: -
cdr3_length: 13
clone_size: -
v_call: TRBV5-5
cdr3_nt: TGTGCCAGCAGCTTGACTCGACAGACTGAAGCTTTCTTT
cdr3_aa: CASSLTRQTEAFF

j_call: TRBJ2-1
d_call: TRBD2
cdr3_length: 16
clone_size: few
v_call: TRBV12-3/TRBV12-4
cdr3_nt: TGTGCCAGCAGTTTAGTAGCTTCGACTAGCGGGGGGGAGCAGTTCTTC
cdr3_aa: CASSLVASTSGGEQFF

j_call: TRBJ2-6
d_call: -
cdr3_length: 19
clone_size: -
v_call: TRBV27
cdr3_nt: TGTGCCAGCAGACTCAAATACAGGCCTTCTAGCTCTGGGGCCAACGTCCTGACTTTC
cdr3_aa: CASRLKYRPSSSGANVLTF

j_call: TRBJ2-7
d_call: -
cdr3_length: 14
clone_size: -
v_call: TRBV20-1
cdr3_nt: TGCAGTGCCGGCGGACAGTTCACCTCCTACGAGCAGTACTTC
cdr3_aa: CSAGGQFTSYEQYF

j_call: TRBJ1-1
d_call: -
cdr3_length: 12
clone_size: few
v_call: TRBV6-1
cdr3_nt: TGTGCCACCGTCGAGGGCTCCACTGAAGCTTTCTTT
cdr3_aa: CATVEGSTEAFF

j_call: TRBJ1-1
d_call: -
cdr3_length: 12
clone_size: few
v_call: TRBV27
cdr3_nt: TGTGCCAGCAGCACCTCGACGGGCCGAGGGTTCTTT
cdr3_aa: CASSTSTGRGFF

j_call: TRBJ1-1
d_call: -
cdr3_length: 12
clone_size: -
v_call: TRBV7-9
cdr3_nt: TGTGCCAGCAAATCCATGAACACTGAAGCTTTCTTT
cdr3_aa: CASKSMNTEAFF

j_call: TRBJ1-1
d_call: TRBD1
cdr3_length: 14
clone_size: few
v_call: TRBV12-3/TRBV12-4
cdr3_nt: TGTGCCAGCAGTTTTCAGGGGGTGAACACTGAAGCTTTCTTT
cdr3_aa: CASSFQGVNTEAFF

j_call: TRBJ1-6
d_call: TRBD1
cdr3_length: 14
clone_size: -
v_call: TRBV5-1
cdr3_nt: TGCGCCAGCAGTCCAGGGGGCAATAATTCACCCCTCCACTTT
cdr3_aa: CASSPGGNNSPLHF

j_call: TRBJ2-2
d_call: -
cdr3_length: 15
clone_size: -
v_call: TRBV4-1
cdr3_nt: TGCGCCAGCAGCCAAGAGGGTTTAAGGACCGGGGAGCTGTTTTTT
cdr3_aa: CASSQEGLRTGELFF

j_call: TRBJ1-6
d_call: TRBD1
cdr3_length: 17
clone_size: few
v_call: TRBV20-1
cdr3_nt: TGCAGTGCTAGAGATGGGGGACAGGGCTCCTATAATTCACCCCTCCACTTT
cdr3_aa: CSARDGGQGSYNSPLHF

j_call: TRBJ2-1
d_call: TRBD2
cdr3_length: 15
clone_size: -
v_call: TRBV6-5
cdr3_nt: TGTGCCAGCAGTTACGAGCGGGAGGGCCACAATGAGCAGTTCTTC
cdr3_aa: CASSYEREGHNEQFF

j_call: TRBJ2-3
d_call: TRBD2
cdr3_length: 19
clone_size: -
v_call: TRBV11-1
cdr3_nt: TGTGCCAGCAGCTCCAGTTCGCGGGAGATGTACCCGGGTACAGATACGCAGTATTTT
cdr3_aa: CASSSSSREMYPGTDTQYF

j_call: TRBJ1-1
d_call: -
cdr3_length: 13
clone_size: -
v_call: TRBV3-1
cdr3_nt: TGTGCCAGCAGCCAATCCGATTACACTGAAGCTTTCTTT
cdr3_aa: CASSQSDYTEAFF

j_call: TRBJ2-1
d_call: TRBD2
cdr3_length: 17
clone_size: -
v_call: TRBV7-9
cdr3_nt: TGTGCCAGCAGCTGGACTAGCGGGGCCAGCTCCTACAATGAGCAGTTCTTC
cdr3_aa: CASSWTSGASSYNEQFF

j_call: TRBJ2-1
d_call: TRBD2
cdr3_length: 15
clone_size: few
v_call: TRBV5-6
cdr3_nt: TGTGCCAGCACCCGGGGACTAGCGGGGGACAATGAGCAGTTCTTC
cdr3_aa: CASTRGLAGDNEQFF

j_call: TRBJ2-2
d_call: TRBD2
cdr3_length: 14
clone_size: few
v_call: TRBV29-1
cdr3_nt: TGCAGCGGGCGGGGGACCTCGAACACCGGGGAGCTGTTTTTT
cdr3_aa: CSGRGTSNTGELFF

j_call: TRBJ2-7
d_call: TRBD1
cdr3_length: 14
clone_size: few
v_call: TRBV12-3/TRBV12-4
cdr3_nt: TGTGCCAGCAGTTTAAACGGGGACAGGTACGAGCAGTACTTC
cdr3_aa: CASSLNGDRYEQYF

j_call: TRBJ2-3
d_call: -
cdr3_length: 13
clone_size: -
v_call: TRBV5-1
cdr3_nt: TGCGCCAGCAGCTTGATTTTGGGAGATACGCAGTATTTT
cdr3_aa: CASSLILGDTQYF

j_call: TRBJ2-7
d_call: TRBD2
cdr3_length: 17
clone_size: few
v_call: TRBV20-1
cdr3_nt: TGCAGTGCTAGAGTAGGACGCCCCGGGACTAGCGACTACGAGCAGTACTTC
cdr3_aa: CSARVGRPGTSDYEQYF

j_call: TRBJ2-3
d_call: TRBD2
cdr3_length: 15
clone_size: many
v_call: TRBV20-1
cdr3_nt: TGCAGTGCTAGGGGGGACGGGGGGGCCCCAGATACGCAGTATTTT
cdr3_aa: CSARGDGGAPDTQYF

j_call: TRBJ1-1
d_call: -
cdr3_length: 12
clone_size: many
v_call: TRBV20-1
cdr3_nt: TGCAGTGCTAGAAGAGGGTATACTGAAGCTTTCTTT
cdr3_aa: CSARRGYTEAFF

j_call: TRBJ2-3
d_call: TRBD1
cdr3_length: 14
clone_size: few
v_call: TRBV20-1
cdr3_nt: TGCAGCGCCCAACGCCGGGACAGGGATGATACGCAGTATTTT
cdr3_aa: CSAQRRDRDDTQYF

j_call: TRBJ2-7
d_call: -
cdr3_length: 13
clone_size: -
v_call: TRBV12-3/TRBV12-4
cdr3_nt: TGTGCCAGCAGTTTTTACAGCTCCTACGAGCAGTACTTC
cdr3_aa: CASSFYSSYEQYF

j_call: TRBJ1-1
d_call: -
cdr3_length: 14
clone_size: -
v_call: TRBV12-5
cdr3_nt: TGTGCTAGTGGTTTGGTAATGGGGCGGACTGAAGCTTTCTTT
cdr3_aa: CASGLVMGRTEAFF

j_call: TRBJ1-3
d_call: TRBD1
cdr3_length: 13
clone_size: few
v_call: TRBV5-4
cdr3_nt: TGTGCCAGCAGTTTGACAGGGATAGACACCATATATTTT
cdr3_aa: CASSLTGIDTIYF

j_call: TRBJ2-1
d_call: TRBD2
cdr3_length: 17
clone_size: -
v_call: TRBV5-1
cdr3_nt: TGCGCCAGCAGCTCCCGTAGGACTAGCGGGGGGGTGTATGAGCAGTTCTTC
cdr3_aa: CASSSRRTSGGVYEQFF

j_call: TRBJ2-3
d_call: TRBD2
cdr3_length: 17
clone_size: -
v_call: TRBV20-1
cdr3_nt: TGCAGTGCTAGGCCCCTCCCCGGGACTAGCGACGCAGATACGCAGTATTTT
cdr3_aa: CSARPLPGTSDADTQYF

j_call: TRBJ2-3
d_call: TRBD2
cdr3_length: 15
clone_size: few
v_call: TRBV29-1
cdr3_nt: TGCAGCGTTGCGGGAGGCGGGGGGGCGGCAGATACGCAGTATTTT
cdr3_aa: CSVAGGGGAADTQYF

j_call: TRBJ2-7
d_call: TRBD1
cdr3_length: 18
clone_size: -
v_call: TRBV6-2/TRBV6-3
cdr3_nt: TGTGCCAGCAGTTCCACCGCGGCAGGGGGCTTCAAGTTCTACGAGCAGTACTTC
cdr3_aa: CASSSTAAGGFKFYEQYF

j_call: TRBJ1-2
d_call: -
cdr3_length: 13
clone_size: few
v_call: TRBV20-1
cdr3_nt: TGCAGTCGGGAACCACAGGGCAGCTATGGCTACACCTTC
cdr3_aa: CSREPQGSYGYTF

j_call: TRBJ1-5
d_call: -
cdr3_length: 16
clone_size: few
v_call: TRBV20-1
cdr3_nt: TGCAGTGCTGGCTCCTGGGACGTTTACTTGGGTCAGCCCCAGCATTTT
cdr3_aa: CSAGSWDVYLGQPQHF